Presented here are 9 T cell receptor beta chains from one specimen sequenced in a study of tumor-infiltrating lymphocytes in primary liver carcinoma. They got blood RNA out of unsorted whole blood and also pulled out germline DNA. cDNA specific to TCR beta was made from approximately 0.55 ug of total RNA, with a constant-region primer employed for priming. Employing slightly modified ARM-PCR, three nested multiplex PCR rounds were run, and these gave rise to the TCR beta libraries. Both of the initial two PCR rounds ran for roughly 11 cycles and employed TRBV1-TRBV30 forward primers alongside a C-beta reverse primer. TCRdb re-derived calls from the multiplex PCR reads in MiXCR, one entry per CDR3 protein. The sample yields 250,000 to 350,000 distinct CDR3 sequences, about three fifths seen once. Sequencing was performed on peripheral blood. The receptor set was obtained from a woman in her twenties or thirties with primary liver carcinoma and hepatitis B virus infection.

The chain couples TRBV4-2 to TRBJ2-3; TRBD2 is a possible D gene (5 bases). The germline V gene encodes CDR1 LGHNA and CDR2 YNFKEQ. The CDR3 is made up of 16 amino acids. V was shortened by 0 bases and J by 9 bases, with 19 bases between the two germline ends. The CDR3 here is CASSQDNTGLRRTQYF. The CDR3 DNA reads TGTGCCAGCAGCCAAGACAACACGGGGTTACGAAGGACGCAGTATTTT.

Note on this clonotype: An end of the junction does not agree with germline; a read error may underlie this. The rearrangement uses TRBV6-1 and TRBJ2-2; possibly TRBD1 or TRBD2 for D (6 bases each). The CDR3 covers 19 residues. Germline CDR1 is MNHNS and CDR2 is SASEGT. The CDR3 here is CVSSEALPGGAANTGELFF. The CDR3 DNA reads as TGTGTCAGCAGTGAAGCCCTTCCCGGGGGCGCCGCGAACACTGGGGAGCTGTTTTTT.

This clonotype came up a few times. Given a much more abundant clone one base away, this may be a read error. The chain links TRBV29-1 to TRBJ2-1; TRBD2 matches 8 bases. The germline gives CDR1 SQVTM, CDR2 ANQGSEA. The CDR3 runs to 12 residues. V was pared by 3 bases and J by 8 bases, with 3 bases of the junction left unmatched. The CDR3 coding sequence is TGCAGCGTTGAGGAGACTAGCGATGAGCAGTTCTTC. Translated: CSVEETSDEQFF.

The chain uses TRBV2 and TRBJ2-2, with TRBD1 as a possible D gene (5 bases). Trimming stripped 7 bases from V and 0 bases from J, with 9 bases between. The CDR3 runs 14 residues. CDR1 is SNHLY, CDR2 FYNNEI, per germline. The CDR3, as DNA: TGTGCCAGCAATCCACAGGCGAACACCGGGGAGCTGTTTTTT. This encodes CASNPQANTGELFF.

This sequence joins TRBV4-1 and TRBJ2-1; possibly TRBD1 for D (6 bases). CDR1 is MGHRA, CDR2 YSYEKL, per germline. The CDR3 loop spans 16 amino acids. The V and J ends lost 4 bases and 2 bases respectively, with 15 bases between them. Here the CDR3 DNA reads TGCGCCAGCAGCCGGGGGCGGCGGCTCACCTACAATGAGCAGTTCTTC. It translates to CASSRGRRLTYNEQFF.

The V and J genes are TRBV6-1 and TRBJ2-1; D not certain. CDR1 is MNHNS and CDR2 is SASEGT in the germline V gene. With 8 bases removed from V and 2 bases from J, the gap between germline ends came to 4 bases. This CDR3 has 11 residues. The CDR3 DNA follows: TGTGCCAGCGGGACCTACAATGAGCAGTTCTTC. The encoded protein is CASGTYNEQFF.

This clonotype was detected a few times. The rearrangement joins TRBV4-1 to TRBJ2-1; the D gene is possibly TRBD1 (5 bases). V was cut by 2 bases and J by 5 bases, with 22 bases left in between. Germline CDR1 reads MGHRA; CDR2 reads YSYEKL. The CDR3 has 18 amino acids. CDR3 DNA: TGCGCCAGCAGCCAAAGTAAAACCAGGGTCCGAGGCGACAATGAGCAGTTCTTC. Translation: CASSQSKTRVRGDNEQFF.

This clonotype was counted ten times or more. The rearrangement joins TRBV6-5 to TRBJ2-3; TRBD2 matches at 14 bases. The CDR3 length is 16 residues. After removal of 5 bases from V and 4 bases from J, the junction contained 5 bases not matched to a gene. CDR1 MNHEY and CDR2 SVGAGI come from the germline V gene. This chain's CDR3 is CASSGGTSGSPDTQYF. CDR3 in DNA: TGTGCCAGCAGTGGAGGGACTAGCGGGAGTCCAGATACGCAGTATTTT.

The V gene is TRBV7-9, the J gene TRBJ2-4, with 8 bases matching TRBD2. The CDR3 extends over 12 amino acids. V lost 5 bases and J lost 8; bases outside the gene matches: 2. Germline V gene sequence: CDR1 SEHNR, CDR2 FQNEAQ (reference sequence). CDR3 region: CASSMREDIQYF. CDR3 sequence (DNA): TGTGCCAGCAGCATGCGGGAGGACATTCAGTACTTC.